The 24 T cell receptor beta chains reported below all come from one sample, sequenced in a study of blood T cell repertoires in COVID-19. Generated by immunoSEQ multiplex PCR, the TCRdb table keeps only in-frame clones and is missing some. The table has about 55,000 clones, more than 75% seen once. Sequenced: peripheral blood. The receptors originated from a human donor with active COVID-19. The donor label of this sample is uncertain.

The DNA of the CDR3 is TGTGCCAGCAGCCGGACAGGGGAAAATGAGCAGTTCTTC. Translating it yields CASSRTGENEQFF. The chain has TRBV14 and TRBJ2-1, with 9 positions matching TRBD1. The CDR3 covers 13 residues. Trimming removed 4 bases from V and 7 bases from J; junction bases left unmatched: 2. The germline V gene has CDR1 SGHDN and CDR2 FVKESK.

In this sample, this clone turned up many times. Relative to the germline gene, one junction end is altered; a read error may explain this. The V and J genes are TRBV7-7 and TRBJ2-3; 7 bases line up with TRBD1. This CDR3 is built from 14 residues. The germline CDR1 and CDR2 sequences are SSHAT and FNYEAQ (reference sequence). CDR3 sequence reads: CASSPTGGTDTQYF. Here the CDR3 DNA reads TGTGCTAGCAGCCCTACAGGGGGCACAGATACGCAGTATTTT.

In its sample, this clone was seen once. This sequence joins TRBV10-3 and TRBJ2-7; 9 bases align to TRBD2. The V gene's germline CDR1 is ENHRY and CDR2 SYGVKD. The CDR3 contains 15 residues. Trimming cost V 1 base and J 0 bases; bases outside gene matches: 1. CDR3: CAISELAGDSYEQYF. The CDR3 DNA reads as TGTGCCATCAGTGAGTTAGCGGGGGACTCCTACGAGCAGTACTTC.

This chain uses TRBV5-4 with TRBJ2-5; TRBD2 aligns across 7 bases. CDR1 is SGHNT and CDR2 is YYREEE in the germline V gene (reference sequence). The J segment lost 4 bases and the V segment lost 4 bases, leaving 13 bases of the junction unmatched. The length of the CDR3 is 16 residues. CDR3 bases: TGTGCCAGCAGCCCTACCAGCGGGGCCGGGGGAGAGACCCAGTACTTC. The encoded protein is CASSPTSGAGGETQYF.

The chain carries TRBV2 and TRBJ1-6; D is unclear. Germline CDR1 reads SNHLY; CDR2 reads FYNNEI. This CDR3 comprises 13 residues. V lost 2 bases to trimming and J lost 5 bases, with 4 bases between them. The CDR3 coding sequence is TGTGCCAGCAGTGAACAGGATAATTCACCCCTCCACTTT. It translates to CASSEQDNSPLHF. Full variable domain (rest looked up from reference TRBV2 and TRBJ1-6): EPEVTQTPSHQVTQMGQEVILRCVPISNHLYFYWYRQILGQKVEFLVSFYNNEISEKSEIFDDQFSVERPDGSNFTLKIRSTKLEDSAMYFCASSEQDNSPLHFGNGTRLTVT.

The rearrangement joins TRBV27 to TRBJ1-2; 10 bases fit TRBD1. CDR3 length: 14 residues. Trimming cost V 3 bases and J 7 bases; bases outside gene matches: 5. Germline-derived CDR1 and CDR2 are MNHEY and SMNVEV (reference sequence). The CDR3 spells CASSFTGTGVGYTF. Written as DNA, the CDR3 is TGTGCCAGCAGTTTCACCGGGACAGGGGTTGGCTACACCTTC.

This sequence joins TRBV7-9 and TRBJ1-6; D may be TRBD1 (6 bases). V was trimmed by 1 base and J by 7 bases, leaving 11 bases between them. The CDR3 totals 15 residues. CDR1 and CDR2 from the germline V gene are SEHNR and FQNEAQ (reference sequence). The CDR3 region has the DNA TGTGCCAGCAGCTTAGTGGGGGCTGGGAATTCACCCCTCCACTTT. Protein product: CASSLVGAGNSPLHF.

The chain links TRBV7-2 to TRBJ2-7, with D tentatively TRBD1 (7 bases). V dropped 4 bases and J dropped 5 bases, with 15 bases sitting between them. The CDR3 is 14 amino acids. Germline V gene sequence: CDR1 SGHTA, CDR2 FQGNSA. CDR3 in DNA: TGTGCCAGCAGCTCTCAACAGGGGAGGCACGAGCAGTACTTC. Protein sequence: CASSSQQGRHEQYF.

The rearrangement uses TRBV3-1 (or the pseudogene TRBV3-2) and TRBJ2-7; 10 bases fit TRBD1. The CDR3 is 14 residues long. Germline V gives CDR1 LGHDT, CDR2 YNNKEL (reference sequence). The V gene end was trimmed by 1 base and the J gene end by 3 bases; junction bases not matched to a gene: 0. DNA of the CDR3: TGTGCCAGCAGCCAAGGGGACAGGGGCTACGAGCAGTACTTC. Translating it yields CASSQGDRGYEQYF.

The chain carries TRBV7-9 and TRBJ1-2; possibly TRBD1 for D (6 bases). The CDR3 loop spans 18 amino acids. V was trimmed by 3 bases and J by 0 bases, leaving 20 bases between them. Germline CDR1 SEHNR, CDR2 FQNEAQ (reference sequence). In DNA, the CDR3 is TGTGCCAGCAGCTTTACCGACCTCCAACAGGGACCTAACTATGGCTACACCTTC. It translates to CASSFTDLQQGPNYGYTF.

The CDR3 spells CASSTSGTGNTGELFF. In DNA form, the CDR3 reads TGTGCCAGCAGCACATCCGGGACAGGTAACACCGGGGAGCTGTTTTTT. V and J are TRBV9 and TRBJ2-2; TRBD1 agrees at 8 bases. CDR1 SGDLS and CDR2 YYNGEE come from the germline V gene. The CDR3 length is 16 residues. After removal of 4 bases from V and 2 bases from J, the junction contained 7 bases not matched to a gene.

This clone is categorized as medium-sized. This chain uses TRBV6-5 with TRBJ1-1; D may be TRBD1 (5 bases). The CDR3 sequence is 15 residues long. Germline assignment: CDR1 MNHEY and CDR2 SVGAGI. Trimming left V 5 bases short and J 8 bases short, with 21 bases between. CDR3 amino acids: CASSPPLWQGAEAFF. The CDR3 DNA sequence: TGTGCCAGCAGTCCACCCCTGTGGCAGGGCGCCGAAGCTTTCTTT.

The chain employs TRBV7-9 and TRBJ2-7; 7 bases are shared with TRBD2. The germline gives CDR1 SEHNR, CDR2 FQNEAQ (reference sequence). V was pared by 1 base and J by 3 bases, with 6 bases of the junction left unmatched. The CDR3 contains 15 residues. The CDR3 region has the DNA TGTGCCAGCAGCTTAGGGGAGGGTAGCCTCTACGAGCAGTACTTC. It encodes CASSLGEGSLYEQYF.

The chain couples TRBV19 to TRBJ1-1, with D perhaps TRBD1 (6 bases). The CDR3 extends over 14 amino acids. Deletions cut 4 bases from V and 3 bases from J, with 12 bases between. Germline lookup yields CDR1 LNHDA and CDR2 SQIVND (reference sequence). CDR3 bases: TGTGCCAGTAGTAGGGGGGGGGCAGACACTGAAGCTTTCTTT. It yields the protein CASSRGGADTEAFF.

The CDR3: CASSYGRVATEAFF. The CDR3, as DNA: TGTGCCAGCAGTTACGGCAGGGTAGCAACTGAAGCTTTCTTT. This sequence joins TRBV6-5 and TRBJ1-1, with D tentatively TRBD1 (5 bases). Germline values: CDR1 MNHEY, CDR2 SVGAGI. V was shortened by 2 bases and J by 5 bases, with 12 bases between the two germline ends. The CDR3 consists of 14 residues.

This sequence joins TRBV3-1 (or the pseudogene TRBV3-2) and TRBJ2-5; 7 bases map to TRBD2. The germline V gene has CDR1 LGHDT and CDR2 YNNKEL (reference sequence). The CDR3 contains 15 residues. After removal of 5 bases from V and 4 bases from J, the junction contained 10 bases not matched to a gene. This CDR3 is CASSAWGEGIETQYF. The CDR3 DNA reads TGTGCCAGCAGCGCATGGGGGGAGGGCATAGAGACCCAGTACTTC.

This chain uses TRBV7-2 with TRBJ2-2; TRBD1 matches 9 bases. Germline CDR1 reads SGHTA; CDR2 reads FQGNSA. V dropped 5 bases and J dropped 1; count of bases not matched to a gene: 5. This CDR3 spans 16 amino acids. The CDR3 sequence: CASSHGQGWNTGELFF. CDR3 in DNA: TGTGCCAGCAGCCATGGACAGGGGTGGAACACCGGGGAGCTGTTTTTT.

This clone was recorded only once. V usage is TRBV7-3 and J usage is TRBJ1-1; TRBD1 agrees at 8 bases. Germline V gene lookup returns CDR1 SGHTA and CDR2 FQGTGA. The ends lost 3 bases at V and 1 base at J; junction bases unmatched: 1. This CDR3 has 14 residues. The CDR3 DNA follows: TGTGCCAGCAGCTTGACAGGGGCGAACACTGAAGCTTTCTTT. Translating it yields CASSLTGANTEAFF.

This clone was observed a handful of times. The V and J genes are TRBV5-5 and TRBJ2-7; D unclear. Looked up from germline, CDR1 is SGHKS and CDR2 is YYEKEE (reference sequence). CDR3 size: 14 residues. V was shortened by 0 bases and J by 5 bases, with 12 bases between the two germline ends. CDR3: CASSLELTFDEQYF. The DNA of the CDR3 is TGTGCCAGCAGCTTGGAGTTAACATTTGACGAGCAGTACTTC.

The chain uses TRBV19 and TRBJ1-5; the D gene is possibly TRBD1 (5 bases). Germline CDR1 LNHDA, CDR2 SQIVND (reference sequence). This CDR3 has 16 residues. Trimming took 1 base from V and 6 from J, leaving 16 bases between them. The CDR3 DNA is TGTGCCAGTAGTATAGTTGGCAGGGAATATGGTCAGCCCCAGCATTTT. Encoded protein: CASSIVGREYGQPQHF.

The V gene is TRBV19, the J gene TRBJ1-1; 8 positions agree with TRBD1. The CDR3 consists of 15 residues. With 5 bases clipped from V and 0 bases from J, the junction kept 5 bases outside the gene matches. Per the germline V gene, CDR1 is LNHDA and CDR2 is SQIVND (reference sequence). DNA for the CDR3: TGTGCCAGTAGTCTCCGACAGGGGTTGAACACTGAAGCTTTCTTT. This sequence encodes CASSLRQGLNTEAFF.

The J gene is TRBJ2-3, the V gene TRBV2; 8 bases match TRBD1. CDR1 is SNHLY, CDR2 FYNNEI, per germline. The trim removed 6 bases at V and 3 bases at J, leaving 8 bases unmatched. CDR3 length equals 15 residues. The CDR3 bases are TGTGCCAGCAGCCTAGGACAGGGAAGGACAGATACGCAGTATTTT. It specifies CASSLGQGRTDTQYF.

The rearrangement uses TRBV4-3 and TRBJ2-6, with D tentatively TRBD2 (5 bases). The germline V and J ends were trimmed by 2 bases and 0 bases, with 8 bases remaining between them. This CDR3 comprises 16 residues. The V gene's germline CDR1 is LGHNA and CDR2 YSLEER. Here the CDR3 DNA reads TGCGCCAGCAGCCAAAATGAGGGCTCTGGGGCCAACGTCCTGACTTTC. It is translated as CASSQNEGSGANVLTF.

The V call is TRBV5-1, the J call TRBJ2-6; the D is unclear. V was shortened by 0 bases and J by 2 bases, with 3 bases between the two germline ends. This CDR3 is built from 14 residues. Germline CDR1 reads SGHRS; CDR2 reads YFSETQ. As DNA, the CDR3 is TGCGCCAGCAGCTTGGGTACTGGGGCCAACGTCCTGACTTTC. Its protein is CASSLGTGANVLTF.